One sample yielded the 10 T cell receptor beta chains listed below, sequenced in a study of blood T cell repertoires in COVID-19. The repertoire was sequenced with immunoSEQ multiplex PCR; TCRdb's copy has only in-frame clones and lacks some. Among under 100,000 clones listed, about 82% were seen once. Sequencing input: peripheral blood. The receptors originated from an older woman with active or convalescent COVID-19.

The V call is TRBV19, the J call TRBJ1-5; D unclear. The CDR3 spans 14 residues. Trimming stripped 9 bases from V and 1 base from J, with 13 bases between. Germline CDR1 reads LNHDA; CDR2 reads SQIVND (reference sequence). CDR3 bases: TGTGCCAGCCGCCGAGGGAAAAGCAATCAGCCCCAGCATTTT. It specifies CASRRGKSNQPQHF. Based on the CDR3 plus reference TRBV19 and TRBJ1-5, the full variable domain is DGGITQSPKYLFRKEGQNVTLSCEQNLNHDAMYWYRQDPGQGLRLIYYSQIVNDFQKGDIAEGYSVSREKKESFPLTVTSAQKNPTAFYLCASRRGKSNQPQHFGDGTRLSIL.

The chain recombines TRBV27 with TRBJ1-4; 7 bases are shared with TRBD1. CDR1 is MNHEY, CDR2 SMNVEV, per germline (reference sequence). Losses at the gene ends were 1 base for V and 8 bases for J; bases not matched to a gene: 7. The CDR3 contains 15 residues. CDR3 sequence (DNA): TGTGCCAGCAGTTTATTTGGGGCAGGGGGGGAAAAACTGTTTTTT. Translating gives CASSLFGAGGEKLFF.

This clone was counted a few times. This sequence joins TRBV5-6 and TRBJ1-5; D not certain. The V end lost 4 bases, the J end lost 5 bases, and 13 bases lay between the germline ends. The CDR3 consists of 14 residues. Germline CDR1 SGHDT, CDR2 YYEEEE. Here the CDR3 DNA reads TGTGCCAGCAGCCTAAGTGGTTACTATCAGCCCCAGCATTTT. It yields the protein CASSLSGYYQPQHF.

The chain is built from TRBV5-1 and TRBJ1-3; D remains ambiguous. V gave up 4 bases and J gave up 4 bases, with 9 bases separating them. The CDR3 has 13 residues. Germline CDR1 SGHRS, CDR2 YFSETQ. The CDR3 protein is CASSEAKGNTIYF. CDR3 sequence (DNA): TGCGCCAGCAGCGAGGCGAAGGGAAACACCATATATTTT.

The CDR3 region is CASSSGGAVEAFF. In DNA, the CDR3 is TGTGCCAGCAGCTCGGGAGGGGCTGTTGAAGCTTTCTTT. The J gene is TRBJ1-1, the V gene TRBV3-1 (or the pseudogene TRBV3-2); TRBD1 is a possible D gene (5 bases). Deletions cut 5 bases from V and 7 bases from J, with 14 bases between. Germline V gene lookup returns CDR1 LGHDT and CDR2 YNNKEL (reference sequence). The CDR3 contains 13 residues.

The genes are TRBV3-1 (or the pseudogene TRBV3-2) and TRBJ1-1; unclear D gene. The CDR3 has 12 residues. The ends were cut back, 4 bases at V and 4 bases at J, with 7 bases in the middle. Germline-derived CDR1 and CDR2 are LGHDT and YNNKEL (reference sequence). CDR3 region: CASSLTSTEAFF. The CDR3 DNA reads as TGTGCCAGCAGCCTTACTAGCACTGAAGCTTTCTTT.

The chain joins TRBV7-9 to TRBJ2-2, with 10 bases lining up with TRBD2. Trimming cost V 5 bases and J 1 base; bases outside gene matches: 4. CDR3 size: 16 residues. Germline V lookup: CDR1 SEHNR, CDR2 FQNEAQ (reference sequence). This CDR3 is CASSRIAGGNTGELFF. CDR3 DNA sequence: TGTGCCAGCAGCCGCATAGCGGGGGGGAACACCGGGGAGCTGTTTTTT.

V and J are TRBV5-1 and TRBJ2-1; TRBD2 matches 8 bases. The CDR3 is 14 amino acids. V lost 1 base, J lost 9 bases, and 6 bases stayed unmatched. The V gene's germline CDR1 is SGHRS and CDR2 YFSETQ. The chain's CDR3 is CASSLRAGGSEQFF. DNA for the CDR3: TGCGCCAGCAGCTTGAGGGCGGGGGGCAGTGAGCAGTTCTTC.

The V call is TRBV11-3, the J call TRBJ2-2; D not resolved. CDR3 length: 14 amino acids. The V end lost 3 bases, the J end lost 2 bases, and 7 bases lay between the germline ends. CDR1 and CDR2 from the germline V gene are SGHNT and YENEEA. The CDR3 sequence: CASSLNRNTGELFF. The CDR3 DNA sequence: TGTGCCAGCAGCTTGAACAGAAACACCGGGGAGCTGTTTTTT. Using reference TRBV11-3 and TRBJ2-2 for the parts outside the CDR3, the full variable domain is EAGVVQSPRYKIIEKKQPVAFWCNPISGHNTLYWYLQNLGQGPELLIRYENEEAVDDSQLPKDRFSAERLKGVDSTLKIQPAELGDSAVYLCASSLNRNTGELFFGEGSRLTVL.

V usage is TRBV4-1 and J usage is TRBJ2-1, with D possibly being TRBD2 (6 bases). V lost 5 bases to trimming and J lost 0 bases, with 11 bases between them. Germline CDR1 and CDR2: MGHRA and YSYEKL. CDR3 length: 15 amino acids. The CDR3 region is CASSGGASSYNEQFF. CDR3 in DNA: TGCGCCAGCAGCGGCGGGGCCAGCTCCTACAATGAGCAGTTCTTC.